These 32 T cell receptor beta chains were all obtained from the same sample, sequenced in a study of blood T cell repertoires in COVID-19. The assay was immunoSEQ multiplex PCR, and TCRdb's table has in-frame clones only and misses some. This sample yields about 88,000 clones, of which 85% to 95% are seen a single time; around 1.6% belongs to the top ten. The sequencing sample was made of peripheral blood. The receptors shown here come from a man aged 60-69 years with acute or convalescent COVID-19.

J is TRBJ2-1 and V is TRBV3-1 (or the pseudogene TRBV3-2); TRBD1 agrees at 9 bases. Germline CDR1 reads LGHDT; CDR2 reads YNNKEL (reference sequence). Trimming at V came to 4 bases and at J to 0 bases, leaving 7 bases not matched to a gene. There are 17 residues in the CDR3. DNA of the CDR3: TGTGCCAGCAGCCCACTAGGACAGGGGAGCTCCTACAATGAGCAGTTCTTC. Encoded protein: CASSPLGQGSSYNEQFF.

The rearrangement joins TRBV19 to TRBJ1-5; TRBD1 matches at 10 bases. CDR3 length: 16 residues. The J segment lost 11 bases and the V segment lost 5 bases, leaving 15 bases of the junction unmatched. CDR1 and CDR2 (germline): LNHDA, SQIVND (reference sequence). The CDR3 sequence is CASSRRGTGASEAQHF. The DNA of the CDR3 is TGTGCCAGTAGTCGACGGGGGACAGGGGCCTCGGAGGCCCAGCATTTT.

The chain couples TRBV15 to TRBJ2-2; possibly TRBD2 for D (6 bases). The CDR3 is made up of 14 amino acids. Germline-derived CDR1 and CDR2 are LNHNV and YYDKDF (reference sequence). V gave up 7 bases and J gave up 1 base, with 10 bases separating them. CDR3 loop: CATNEGGNTGELFF. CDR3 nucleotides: TGTGCCACCAATGAGGGAGGGAACACCGGGGAGCTGTTTTTT.

CDR3 loop: CASSFTGGEQETQYF. The CDR3 DNA reads TGTGCCAGCAGCTTCACAGGGGGGGAACAAGAGACCCAGTACTTC. V is TRBV7-9 and J is TRBJ2-5; perhaps TRBD1 as D (8 bases). Germline V gene sequence: CDR1 SEHNR, CDR2 FQNEAQ (reference sequence). CDR3 length: 15 amino acids. V shed 3 bases and J shed 2 bases, with 13 bases lying between them.

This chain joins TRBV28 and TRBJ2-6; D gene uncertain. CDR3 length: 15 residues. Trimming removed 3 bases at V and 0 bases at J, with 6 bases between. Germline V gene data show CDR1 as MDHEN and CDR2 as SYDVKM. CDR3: CASSFWASGANVLTF. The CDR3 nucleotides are TGTGCCAGCAGTTTCTGGGCCTCTGGGGCCAACGTCCTGACTTTC.

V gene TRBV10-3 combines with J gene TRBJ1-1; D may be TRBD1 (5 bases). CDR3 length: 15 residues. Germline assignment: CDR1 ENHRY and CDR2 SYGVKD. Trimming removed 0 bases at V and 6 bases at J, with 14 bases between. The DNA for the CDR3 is TGTGCCATCAGTGAGTCGACAGAGAGTGGGGCTGAAGCTTTCTTT. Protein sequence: CAISESTESGAEAFF.

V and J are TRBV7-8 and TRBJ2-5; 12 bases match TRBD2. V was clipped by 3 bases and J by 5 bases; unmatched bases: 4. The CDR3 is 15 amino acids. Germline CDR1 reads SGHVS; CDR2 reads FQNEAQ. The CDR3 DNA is TGTGCCAGCAGCTTTGATCTAGCGGGAGGGGAGACCCAGTACTTC. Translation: CASSFDLAGGETQYF.

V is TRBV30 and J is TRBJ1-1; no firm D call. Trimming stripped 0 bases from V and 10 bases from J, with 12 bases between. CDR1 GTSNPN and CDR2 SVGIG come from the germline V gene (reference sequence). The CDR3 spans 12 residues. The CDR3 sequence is CAWSVEGRAAFF. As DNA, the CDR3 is TGTGCCTGGAGTGTGGAGGGTCGTGCAGCTTTCTTT.

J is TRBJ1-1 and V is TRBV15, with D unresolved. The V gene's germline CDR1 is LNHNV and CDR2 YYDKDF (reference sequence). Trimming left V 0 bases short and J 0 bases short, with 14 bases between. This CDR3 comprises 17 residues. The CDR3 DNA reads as TGTGCCACCAGCAGAGATAGGTCCGGGAACGTGAACACTGAAGCTTTCTTT. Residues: CATSRDRSGNVNTEAFF.

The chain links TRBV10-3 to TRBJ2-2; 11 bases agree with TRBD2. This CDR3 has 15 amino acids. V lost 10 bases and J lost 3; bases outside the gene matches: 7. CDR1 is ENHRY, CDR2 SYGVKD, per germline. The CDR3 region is CATLGLAGHTGELFF. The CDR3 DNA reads TGTGCCACCCTCGGACTAGCGGGTCACACCGGGGAGCTGTTTTTT.

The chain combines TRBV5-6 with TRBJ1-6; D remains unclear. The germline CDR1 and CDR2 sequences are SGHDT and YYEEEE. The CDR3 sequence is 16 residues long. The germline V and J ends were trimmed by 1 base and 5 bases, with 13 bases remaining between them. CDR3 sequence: CASSLRSLRDNSPLHF. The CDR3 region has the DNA TGTGCCAGCAGCTTGCGAAGCCTGCGGGATAATTCACCCCTCCACTTT.

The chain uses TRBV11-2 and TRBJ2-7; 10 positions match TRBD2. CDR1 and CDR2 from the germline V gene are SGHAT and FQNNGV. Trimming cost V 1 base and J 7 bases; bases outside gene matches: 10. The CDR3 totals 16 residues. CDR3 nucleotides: TGTGCCAGCAGCTTAGTCGGTCTAGCGGGAGTGAGGGAGCAGTACTTC. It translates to CASSLVGLAGVREQYF.

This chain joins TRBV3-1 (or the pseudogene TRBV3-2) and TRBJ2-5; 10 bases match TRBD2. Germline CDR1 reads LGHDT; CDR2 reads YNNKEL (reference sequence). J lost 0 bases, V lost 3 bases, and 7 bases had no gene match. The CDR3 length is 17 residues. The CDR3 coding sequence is TGTGCCAGCAGCCAGTTTGGGACTAGCGTTCACCAAGAGACCCAGTACTTC. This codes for CASSQFGTSVHQETQYF.

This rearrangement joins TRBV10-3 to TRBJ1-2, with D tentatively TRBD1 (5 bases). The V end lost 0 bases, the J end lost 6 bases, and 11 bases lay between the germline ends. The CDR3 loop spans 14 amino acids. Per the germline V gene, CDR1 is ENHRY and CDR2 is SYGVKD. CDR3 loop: CAISESTQVHGYTF. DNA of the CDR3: TGTGCCATCAGTGAGTCGACACAGGTTCATGGCTACACCTTC.

The chain's CDR3 is CASSLNFEAIYGYTF. The CDR3 nucleotides read TGTGCCAGCAGCTTAAATTTCGAGGCAATCTATGGCTACACCTTC. The chain carries TRBV7-2 and TRBJ1-2; D not certain. CDR1 SGHTA and CDR2 FQGNSA come from the germline V gene. The CDR3 contains 15 residues. V gave up 2 bases and J gave up 4 bases, with 14 bases separating them.

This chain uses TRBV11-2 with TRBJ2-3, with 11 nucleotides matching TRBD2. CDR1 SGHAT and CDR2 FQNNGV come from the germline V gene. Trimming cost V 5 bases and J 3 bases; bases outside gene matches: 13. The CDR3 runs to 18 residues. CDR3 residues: CASSLGVLAGVGTDTQYF. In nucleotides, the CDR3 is TGTGCCAGCAGCCTCGGGGTACTAGCGGGAGTAGGGACAGATACGCAGTATTTT.

Written as DNA, the CDR3 is TGTGCCACCCAAATGGCGGGGAACACTGAAGCTTTCTTT. Amino acid sequence: CATQMAGNTEAFF. The chain joins TRBV24-1 to TRBJ1-1; unclear D gene. This CDR3 spans 13 amino acids. Germline V gene lookup returns CDR1 KGHDR and CDR2 SFDVKD. V was trimmed by 9 bases and J by 1 base, leaving 11 bases between them.

CDR3 DNA: TGTGCCAGCAGCCTAGAACGGGAGCAGTACTTC. Translated, it gives CASSLEREQYF. This chain joins TRBV12-3 or TRBV12-4 and TRBJ2-7, with D unresolved. The CDR3 consists of 11 residues. Trimming took off 6 bases at V and 7 bases at J, with 10 bases between the two ends.

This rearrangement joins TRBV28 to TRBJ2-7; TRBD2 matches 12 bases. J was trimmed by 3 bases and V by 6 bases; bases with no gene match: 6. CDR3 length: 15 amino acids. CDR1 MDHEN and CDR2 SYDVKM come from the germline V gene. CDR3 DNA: TGTGCCAGCAGGCTAACTAGCGGGAGGAGCTACGAGCAGTACTTC. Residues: CASRLTSGRSYEQYF.

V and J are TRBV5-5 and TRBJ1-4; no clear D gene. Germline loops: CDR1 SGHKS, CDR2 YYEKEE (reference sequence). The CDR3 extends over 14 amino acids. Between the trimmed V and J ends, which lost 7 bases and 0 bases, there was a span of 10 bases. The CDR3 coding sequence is TGTGCCAGCCGCGTCCGCACAACTAATGAAAAACTGTTTTTT. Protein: CASRVRTTNEKLFF.

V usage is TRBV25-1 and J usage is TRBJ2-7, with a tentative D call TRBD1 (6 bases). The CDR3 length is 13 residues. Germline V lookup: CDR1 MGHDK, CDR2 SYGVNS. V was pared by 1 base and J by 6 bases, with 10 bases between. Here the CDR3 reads CASSEWGQVEQYF. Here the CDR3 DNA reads TGTGCCAGCAGTGAATGGGGGCAGGTCGAGCAGTACTTC.

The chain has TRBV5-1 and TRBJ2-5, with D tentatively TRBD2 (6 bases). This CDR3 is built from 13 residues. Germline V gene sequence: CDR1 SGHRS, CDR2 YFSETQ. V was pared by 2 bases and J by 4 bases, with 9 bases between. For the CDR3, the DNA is TGCGCCAGCAGCTTTGGGGGAGGAGAGACCCAGTACTTC. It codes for CASSFGGGETQYF.

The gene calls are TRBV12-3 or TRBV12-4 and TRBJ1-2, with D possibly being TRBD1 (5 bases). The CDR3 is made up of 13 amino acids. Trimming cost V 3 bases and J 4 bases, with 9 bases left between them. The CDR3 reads CASSFDRSYGYTF. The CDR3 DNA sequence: TGTGCCAGCAGTTTTGACAGAAGCTATGGCTACACCTTC.

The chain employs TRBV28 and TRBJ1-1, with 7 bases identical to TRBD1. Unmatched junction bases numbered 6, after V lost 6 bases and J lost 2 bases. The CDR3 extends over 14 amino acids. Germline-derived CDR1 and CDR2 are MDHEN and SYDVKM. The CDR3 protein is CASSGTADNTEAFF. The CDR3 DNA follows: TGTGCCAGCAGCGGGACAGCCGACAACACTGAAGCTTTCTTT.

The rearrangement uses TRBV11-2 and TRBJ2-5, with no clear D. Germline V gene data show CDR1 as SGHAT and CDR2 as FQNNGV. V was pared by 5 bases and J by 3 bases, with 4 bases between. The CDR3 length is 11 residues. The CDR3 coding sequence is TGTGCCAGCAGCCCAGAAGAGACCCAGTACTTC. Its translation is CASSPEETQYF.

The CDR3 spells CASSLDLETQYF. In DNA form, the CDR3 reads TGCGCCAGCAGCTTGGACTTAGAGACCCAGTACTTC. The V gene is TRBV5-1, the J gene TRBJ2-5; D gene ambiguous. CDR3 size: 12 residues. Germline values: CDR1 SGHRS, CDR2 YFSETQ. The V end was cut by 0 bases, the J end by 4 bases, with 4 bases between.

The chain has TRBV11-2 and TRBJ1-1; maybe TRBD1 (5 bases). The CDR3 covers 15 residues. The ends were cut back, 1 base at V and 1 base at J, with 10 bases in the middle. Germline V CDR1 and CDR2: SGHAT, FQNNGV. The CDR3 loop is CASSLGAGGNTEAFF. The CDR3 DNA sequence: TGTGCCAGCAGCTTAGGGGCGGGGGGGAACACTGAAGCTTTCTTT. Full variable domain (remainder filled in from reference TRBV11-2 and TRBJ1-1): EAGVAQSPRYKIIEKRQSVAFWCNPISGHATLYWYQQILGQGPKLLIQFQNNGVVDDSQLPKDRFSAERLKGVDSTLKIQPAKLEDSAVYLCASSLGAGGNTEAFFGQGTRLTVV.

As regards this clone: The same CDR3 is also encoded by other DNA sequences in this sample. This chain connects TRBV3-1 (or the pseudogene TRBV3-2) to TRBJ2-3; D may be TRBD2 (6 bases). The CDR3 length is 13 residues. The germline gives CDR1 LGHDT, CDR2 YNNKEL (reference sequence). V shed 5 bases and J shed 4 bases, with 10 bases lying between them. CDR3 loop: CASSLLAADTQYF. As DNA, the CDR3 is TGTGCCAGCAGCTTACTAGCAGCAGATACGCAGTATTTT.

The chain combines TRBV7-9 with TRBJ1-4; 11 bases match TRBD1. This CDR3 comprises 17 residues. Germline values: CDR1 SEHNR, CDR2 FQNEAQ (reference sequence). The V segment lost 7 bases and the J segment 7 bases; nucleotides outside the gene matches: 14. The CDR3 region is CASTKGQGGQRSEKLFF. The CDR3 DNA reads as TGTGCCAGCACCAAGGGACAGGGGGGCCAGAGGTCTGAAAAACTGTTTTTT.

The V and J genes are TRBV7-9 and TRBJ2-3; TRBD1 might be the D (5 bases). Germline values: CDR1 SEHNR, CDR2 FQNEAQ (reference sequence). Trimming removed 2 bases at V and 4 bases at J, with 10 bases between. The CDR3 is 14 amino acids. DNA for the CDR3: TGTGCCAGCAGCTTAACAGGAGATCCAGATACGCAGTATTTT. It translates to CASSLTGDPDTQYF.

CDR3 residues: CASSDEQGAGEKLFF. The CDR3 DNA reads TGTGCCAGCAGTGACGAACAGGGGGCCGGGGAAAAACTGTTTTTT. This rearrangement joins TRBV2 to TRBJ1-4, with 9 nucleotides matching TRBD1. The CDR3 is 15 residues long. The junction had 7 bases not matched to a gene; V was cut back by 3 bases and J by 8 bases. Germline V lookup: CDR1 SNHLY, CDR2 FYNNEI. The full variable domain, with the rest looked up from reference TRBV2 and TRBJ1-4, is EPEVTQTPSHQVTQMGQEVILRCVPISNHLYFYWYRQILGQKVEFLVSFYNNEISEKSEIFDDQFSVERPDGSNFTLKIRSTKLEDSAMYFCASSDEQGAGEKLFFGSGTQLSVL.

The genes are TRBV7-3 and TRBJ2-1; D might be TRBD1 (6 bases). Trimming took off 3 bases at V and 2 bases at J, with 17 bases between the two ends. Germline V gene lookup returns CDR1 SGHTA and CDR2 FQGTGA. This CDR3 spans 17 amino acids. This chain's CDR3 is CASSFSPQGRTYNEQFF. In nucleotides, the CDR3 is TGTGCCAGCAGCTTTTCCCCCCAGGGGCGAACCTACAATGAGCAGTTCTTC.